The next 5 T cell receptor beta chains were all read from a single sample in a study of graft-versus-host responses after intestinal transplantation. Generated by immunoSEQ multiplex PCR, the TCRdb table keeps only in-frame clones and is missing some. The table shows 20,000 to 30,000 clones, with approximately 83% occurring only once. The sample consisted of PBMCs, taken more than 450 days after intestinal transplant. The source of these receptors is a human patient who received an intestinal transplant, so some T cells may come from the graft donor.

This chain connects TRBV19 to TRBJ1-4, with 9 positions matching TRBD1. Germline V CDR1 and CDR2: LNHDA, SQIVND (reference sequence). V gave up 7 bases and J gave up 7 bases; unmatched junction bases: 13. There are 16 residues in the CDR3. This chain's CDR3 is CASKNFLDRGLEKLFF. In DNA, the CDR3 is TGTGCCAGTAAAAATTTCCTGGACAGGGGTCTTGAAAAACTGTTTTTT.

This chain uses TRBV25-1 with TRBJ2-7; perhaps TRBD2 as D (7 bases). The CDR3 has 13 residues. Germline V gives CDR1 MGHDK, CDR2 SYGVNS. The ends were cut back, 10 bases at V and 6 bases at J, with 19 bases in the middle. CDR3 DNA: TGTGCCACCGAGGGGGACTACAAACCCGAGCAGTACTTC. Translated, it gives CATEGDYKPEQYF.

The rearrangement joins TRBV11-3 to TRBJ2-7; 7 nucleotides match TRBD1. The junction had 2 bases not matched to a gene; V was cut back by 3 bases and J by 3 bases. Germline CDR1 is SGHNT and CDR2 is YENEEA. The CDR3 is made up of 13 amino acids. The CDR3 here is CASSFNRGYEQYF. Written as DNA, the CDR3 is TGTGCCAGCAGCTTTAACAGGGGCTACGAGCAGTACTTC.

The CDR3 is CSGRGTRTDTQYF. The CDR3 nucleotides read TGCAGCGGCAGGGGGACGCGCACAGATACGCAGTATTTT. The chain links TRBV29-1 to TRBJ2-3; 7 nucleotides align to TRBD1. V lost 7 bases to trimming and J lost 1 base; unmatched junction nucleotides: 5. The CDR3 contains 13 residues. CDR1 and CDR2 from the germline V gene are SQVTM and ANQGSEA.

This clone was seen once. This chain joins TRBV6-1 and TRBJ2-3; no reliable D call. The CDR3 covers 15 residues. In germline, CDR1 is MNHNS, CDR2 SASEGT. With 1 base removed from V and 2 bases from J, the gap between germline ends came to 10 bases. CDR3: CASSEDQRLTDTQYF. CDR3 sequence (DNA): TGTGCCAGCAGTGAAGATCAGCGACTCACAGATACGCAGTATTTT.